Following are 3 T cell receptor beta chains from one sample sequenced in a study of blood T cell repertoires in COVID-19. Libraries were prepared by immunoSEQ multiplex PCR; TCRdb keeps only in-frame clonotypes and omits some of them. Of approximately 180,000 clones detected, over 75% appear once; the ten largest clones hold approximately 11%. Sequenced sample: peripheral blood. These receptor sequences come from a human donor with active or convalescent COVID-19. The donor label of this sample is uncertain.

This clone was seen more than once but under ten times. DNA of the CDR3: TGTGCCAGCAGTTTATGGTACGAGGCTGGAAACACCATATATTTT. As protein: CASSLWYEAGNTIYF. The rearrangement joins TRBV28 to TRBJ1-3; D gene unclear. Trimming removed 0 bases from V and 2 bases from J, with 8 bases in between. The CDR3 covers 15 residues. Germline loops: CDR1 MDHEN, CDR2 SYDVKM.

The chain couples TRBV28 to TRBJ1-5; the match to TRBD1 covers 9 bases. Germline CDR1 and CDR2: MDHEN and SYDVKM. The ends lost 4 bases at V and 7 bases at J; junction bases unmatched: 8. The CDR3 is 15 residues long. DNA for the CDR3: TGTGCCAGCAGTTCTTCCGGGACAGGGATACAGCCCCAGCATTTT. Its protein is CASSSSGTGIQPQHF.

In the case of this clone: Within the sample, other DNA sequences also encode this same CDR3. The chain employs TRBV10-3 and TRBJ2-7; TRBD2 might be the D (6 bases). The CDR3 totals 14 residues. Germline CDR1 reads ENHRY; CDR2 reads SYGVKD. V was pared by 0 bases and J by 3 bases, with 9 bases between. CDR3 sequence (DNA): TGTGCCATCAGTGAGTCAGTCGGGGGCTACGAGCAGTACTTC. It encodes CAISESVGGYEQYF.